These 4 T cell receptor beta chains originate from one sample sequenced in a study of blood T cell repertoires in COVID-19. Clones were sequenced by immunoSEQ multiplex PCR, and TCRdb holds only the in-frame ones, with some missing. The data hold about 120,000 clones, with roughly 85% observed a single time. Sequencing was done on a sample of peripheral blood. Receptors were obtained from a human donor in a cohort sampled during active COVID-19.

Only one count was recorded for this clone. The genes are TRBV6-2 or TRBV6-3 and TRBJ1-1; TRBD1 is a possible D gene (6 bases). CDR3 length equals 18 residues. V lost 6 bases and J lost 0, with 23 bases in between. The V gene's germline CDR1 is MNHEY and CDR2 SVGEGT. DNA for the CDR3: TGTGCCAGCAGCAAAGGACAGAAGCTATCTAATATGAACACTGAAGCTTTCTTT. Protein product: CASSKGQKLSNMNTEAFF.

The chain couples TRBV7-8 to TRBJ1-1; 9 bases align to TRBD1. The V gene's germline CDR1 is SGHVS and CDR2 FQNEAQ. This CDR3 spans 13 amino acids. With V trimmed by 4 bases and J by 5 bases, 2 bases remained unmatched. The CDR3 DNA follows: TGTGCCAGCAGCTGGGACAGGGAGACTGAAGCTTTCTTT. Translating gives CASSWDRETEAFF. Complete variable domain (other parts from reference TRBV7-8 and TRBJ1-1): GAGVSQSPRYKVAKRGQDVALRCDPISGHVSLFWYQQALGQGPEFLTYFQNEAQLDKSGLPSDRFFAERPEGSVSTLKIQRTQQEDSAVYLCASSWDRETEAFFGQGTRLTVV.

The chain combines TRBV11-2 with TRBJ1-4, with TRBD1 matching 8 bases. Germline CDR1 and CDR2: SGHAT and FQNNGV. V gave up 1 base and J gave up 8 bases; unmatched junction bases: 9. The CDR3 has 16 amino acids. The CDR3 loop is CASSLGVTGVGEKLFF. The CDR3 coding sequence is TGTGCCAGCAGCTTAGGCGTGACAGGGGTCGGCGAAAAACTGTTTTTT.

The chain joins TRBV19 to TRBJ2-2; no definite D call. Germline V gene sequence: CDR1 LNHDA, CDR2 SQIVND (reference sequence). The CDR3 loop spans 15 amino acids. V shed 3 bases and J shed 4 bases, with 12 bases lying between them. In DNA form, the CDR3 reads TGTGCCAGTAGTATTGCACTAAAAGGCACCGGGGAGCTGTTTTTT. Translation: CASSIALKGTGELFF.